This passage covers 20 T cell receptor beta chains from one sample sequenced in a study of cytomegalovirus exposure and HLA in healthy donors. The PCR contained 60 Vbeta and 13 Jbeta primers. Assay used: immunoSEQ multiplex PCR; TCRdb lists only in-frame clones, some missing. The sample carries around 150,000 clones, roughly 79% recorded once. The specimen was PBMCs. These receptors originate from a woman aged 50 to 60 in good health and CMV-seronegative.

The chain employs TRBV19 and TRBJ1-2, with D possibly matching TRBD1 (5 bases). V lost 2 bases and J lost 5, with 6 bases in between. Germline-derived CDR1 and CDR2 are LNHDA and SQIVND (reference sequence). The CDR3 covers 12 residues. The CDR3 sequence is CASSIRGYGYTF. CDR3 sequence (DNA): TGTGCCAGTAGTATAAGGGGATATGGCTACACCTTC.

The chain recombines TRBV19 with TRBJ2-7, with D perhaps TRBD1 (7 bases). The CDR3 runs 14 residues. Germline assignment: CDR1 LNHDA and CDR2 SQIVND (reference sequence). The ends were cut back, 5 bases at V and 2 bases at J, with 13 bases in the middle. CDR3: CASSLQGGPYEQYF. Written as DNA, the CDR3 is TGTGCCAGTAGTCTGCAGGGGGGACCCTACGAGCAGTACTTC.

This chain's CDR3 is CASSSLEKYTEAFF. DNA for the CDR3: TGTGCCAGCAGTTCCCTGGAGAAGTACACTGAAGCTTTCTTT. The rearrangement joins TRBV27 to TRBJ1-1; no definite D call. Germline CDR1 reads MNHEY; CDR2 reads SMNVEV (reference sequence). CDR3 length equals 14 residues. V was clipped by 4 bases and J by 3 bases, with 12 bases between them.

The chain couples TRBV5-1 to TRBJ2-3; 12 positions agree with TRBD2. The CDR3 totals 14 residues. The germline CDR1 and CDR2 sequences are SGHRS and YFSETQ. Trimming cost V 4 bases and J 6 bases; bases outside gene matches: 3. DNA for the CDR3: TGCGCCAGCAGCGACGGGACTAGCGGGGATACGCAGTATTTT. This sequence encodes CASSDGTSGDTQYF.

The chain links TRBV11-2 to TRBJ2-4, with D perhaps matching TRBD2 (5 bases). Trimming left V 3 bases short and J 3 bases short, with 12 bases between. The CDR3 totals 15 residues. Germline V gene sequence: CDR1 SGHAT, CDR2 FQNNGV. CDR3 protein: CASSLVRGGKNIQYF. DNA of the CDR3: TGTGCCAGCAGCTTGGTCCGCGGAGGCAAAAACATTCAGTACTTC.

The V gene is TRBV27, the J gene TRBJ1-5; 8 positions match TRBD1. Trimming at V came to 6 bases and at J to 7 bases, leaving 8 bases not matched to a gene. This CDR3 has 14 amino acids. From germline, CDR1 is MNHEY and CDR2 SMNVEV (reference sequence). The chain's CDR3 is CASRRTGRQQPQHF. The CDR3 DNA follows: TGTGCCAGCAGAAGGACAGGGCGGCAGCAGCCCCAGCATTTT.

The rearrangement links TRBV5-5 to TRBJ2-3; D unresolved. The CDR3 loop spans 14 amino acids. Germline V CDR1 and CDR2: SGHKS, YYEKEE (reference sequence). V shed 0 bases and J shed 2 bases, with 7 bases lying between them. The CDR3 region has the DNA TGTGCCAGCAGCTTGGTAGTCTCCACAGATACGCAGTATTTT. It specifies CASSLVVSTDTQYF.

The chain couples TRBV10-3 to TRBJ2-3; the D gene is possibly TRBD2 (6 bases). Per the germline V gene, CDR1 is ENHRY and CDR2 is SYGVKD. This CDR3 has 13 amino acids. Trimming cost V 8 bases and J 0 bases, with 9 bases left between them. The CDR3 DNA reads TGTGCCATCGGCGGGACTAGCACAGATACGCAGTATTTT. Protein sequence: CAIGGTSTDTQYF.

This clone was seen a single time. CDR3 DNA: TGTGCCAGTAGTCCAAGACAGGCGGAGACCCAGTACTTC. It codes for CASSPRQAETQYF. The chain employs TRBV19 and TRBJ2-5; perhaps TRBD1 as D (6 bases). This CDR3 is 13 amino acids long. Germline CDR1 and CDR2: LNHDA and SQIVND (reference sequence). With 5 bases removed from V and 5 bases from J, the gap between germline ends came to 12 bases. The variable domain in full, with the rest retrieved from reference TRBV19 and TRBJ2-5, is DGGITQSPKYLFRKEGQNVTLSCEQNLNHDAMYWYRQDPGQGLRLIYYSQIVNDFQKGDIAEGYSVSREKKESFPLTVTSAQKNPTAFYLCASSPRQAETQYFGPGTRLLVL.

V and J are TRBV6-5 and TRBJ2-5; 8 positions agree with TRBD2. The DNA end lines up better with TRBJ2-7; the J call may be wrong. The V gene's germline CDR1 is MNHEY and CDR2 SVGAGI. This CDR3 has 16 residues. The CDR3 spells CASSYSSGGNSYEQYF. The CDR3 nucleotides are TGTGCCAGCAGTTACTCTTCGGGAGGGAACTCCTACGAGCAGTACTTC.

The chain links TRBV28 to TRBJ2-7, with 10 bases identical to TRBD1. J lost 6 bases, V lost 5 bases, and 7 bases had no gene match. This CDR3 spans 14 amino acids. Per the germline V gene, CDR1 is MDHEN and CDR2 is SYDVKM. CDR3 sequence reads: CASSPGTGVREQYF. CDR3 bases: TGTGCCAGCAGTCCCGGGACAGGGGTTCGCGAGCAGTACTTC.

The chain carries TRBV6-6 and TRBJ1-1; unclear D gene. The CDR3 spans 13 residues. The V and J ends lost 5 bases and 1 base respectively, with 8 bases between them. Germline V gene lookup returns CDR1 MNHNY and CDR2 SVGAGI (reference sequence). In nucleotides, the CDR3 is TGTGCCAGCAGTACGGTTACGAACACTGAAGCTTTCTTT. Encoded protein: CASSTVTNTEAFF.

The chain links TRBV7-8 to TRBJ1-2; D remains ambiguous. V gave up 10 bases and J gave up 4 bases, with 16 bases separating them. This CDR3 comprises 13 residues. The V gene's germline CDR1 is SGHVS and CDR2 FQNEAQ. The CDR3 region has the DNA TGTGCCACCCGCTCCGACATCAGCTATGGCTACACCTTC. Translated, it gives CATRSDISYGYTF. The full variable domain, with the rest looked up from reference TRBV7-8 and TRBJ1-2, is GAGVSQSPRYKVAKRGQDVALRCDPISGHVSLFWYQQALGQGPEFLTYFQNEAQLDKSGLPSDRFFAERPEGSVSTLKIQRTQQEDSAVYLCATRSDISYGYTFGSGTRLTVV.

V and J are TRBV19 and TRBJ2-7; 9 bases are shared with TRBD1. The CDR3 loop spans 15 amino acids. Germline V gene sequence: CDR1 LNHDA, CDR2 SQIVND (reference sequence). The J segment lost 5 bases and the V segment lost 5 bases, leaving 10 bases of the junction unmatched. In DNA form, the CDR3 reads TGTGCCAGTAGTTTACCGGGACAGGGAATGAACGAGCAGTACTTC. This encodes CASSLPGQGMNEQYF.

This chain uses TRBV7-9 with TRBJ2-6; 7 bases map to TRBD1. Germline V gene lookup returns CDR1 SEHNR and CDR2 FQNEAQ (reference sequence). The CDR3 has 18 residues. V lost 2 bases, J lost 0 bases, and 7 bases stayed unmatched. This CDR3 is CASSLKATGTSGANVLTF. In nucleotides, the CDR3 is TGTGCCAGCAGCTTAAAAGCGACAGGGACCTCTGGGGCCAACGTCCTGACTTTC.

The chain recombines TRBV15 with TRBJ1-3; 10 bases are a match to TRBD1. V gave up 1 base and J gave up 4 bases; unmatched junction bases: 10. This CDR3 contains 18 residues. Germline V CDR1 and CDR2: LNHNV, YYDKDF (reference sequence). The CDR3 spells CATSRGASGTGVGNTIYF. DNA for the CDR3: TGTGCCACCAGCAGAGGGGCTTCCGGGACAGGGGTAGGAAACACCATATATTTT.

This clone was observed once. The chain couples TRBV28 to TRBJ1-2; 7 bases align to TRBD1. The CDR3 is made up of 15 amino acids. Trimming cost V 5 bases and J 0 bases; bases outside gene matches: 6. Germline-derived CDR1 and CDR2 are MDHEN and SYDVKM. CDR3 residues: CASSTQGVTNYGYTF. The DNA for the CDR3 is TGTGCCAGCAGTACCCAGGGGGTGACTAACTATGGCTACACCTTC.

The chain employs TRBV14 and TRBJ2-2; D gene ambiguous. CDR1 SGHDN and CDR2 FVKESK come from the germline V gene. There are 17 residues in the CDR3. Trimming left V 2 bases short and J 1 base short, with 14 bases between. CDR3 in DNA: TGTGCCAGCAGCCAATATCGGTCGACAATGAACACCGGGGAGCTGTTTTTT. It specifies CASSQYRSTMNTGELFF.

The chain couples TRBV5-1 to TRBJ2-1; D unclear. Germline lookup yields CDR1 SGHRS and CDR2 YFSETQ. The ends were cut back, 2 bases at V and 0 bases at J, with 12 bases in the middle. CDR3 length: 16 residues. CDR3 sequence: CASSFFSTLSYNEQFF. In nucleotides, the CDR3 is TGCGCCAGCAGCTTCTTTAGCACTCTCTCCTACAATGAGCAGTTCTTC.

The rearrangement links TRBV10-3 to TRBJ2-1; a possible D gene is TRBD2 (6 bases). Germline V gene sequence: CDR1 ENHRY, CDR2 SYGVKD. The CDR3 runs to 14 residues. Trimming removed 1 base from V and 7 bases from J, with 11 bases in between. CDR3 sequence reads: CAISELTSENEQFF. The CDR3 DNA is TGTGCCATCAGTGAGTTGACTAGTGAGAATGAGCAGTTCTTC.